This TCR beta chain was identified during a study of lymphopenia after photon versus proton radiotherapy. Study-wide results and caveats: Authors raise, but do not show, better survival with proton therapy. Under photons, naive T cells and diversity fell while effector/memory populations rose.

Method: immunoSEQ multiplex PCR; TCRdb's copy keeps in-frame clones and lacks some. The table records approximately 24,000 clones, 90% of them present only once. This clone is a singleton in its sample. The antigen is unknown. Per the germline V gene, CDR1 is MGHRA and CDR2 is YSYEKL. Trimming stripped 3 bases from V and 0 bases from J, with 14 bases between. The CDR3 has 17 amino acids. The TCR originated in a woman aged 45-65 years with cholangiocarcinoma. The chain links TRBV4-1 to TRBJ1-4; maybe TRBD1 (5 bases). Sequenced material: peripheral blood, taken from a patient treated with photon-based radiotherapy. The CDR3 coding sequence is TGCGCCAGCAGCCAGGCTTATAGGGGTACAACTAATGAAAAACTGTTTTTT. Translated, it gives CASSQAYRGTTNEKLFF.